This note documents a single TCR beta chain sequence. Its antigen is as yet unknown. This record belongs to a study of T cells in localized non-small cell lung cancer. Whole-study findings and limits: Uninvolved adjacent lung had higher T cell clonality than tumor and all other tissues.

Method: immunoSEQ multiplex PCR; TCRdb's copy keeps in-frame clones and lacks some. Among 53,000 or so clones listed, approximately 80% were seen once. Per the germline V gene, CDR1 is MNHNS and CDR2 is SASEGT. The trim removed 4 bases at V and 4 bases at J, leaving 4 bases unmatched. This CDR3 comprises 14 residues. The sample consisted of peripheral blood mononuclear cells, taken before any cancer treatment. The genes are TRBV6-1 and TRBJ2-5; 9 bases are shared with TRBD2. This sequence originates from a man aged 40 to 75 with stage III lung adenocarcinoma. The CDR3 DNA sequence: TGTGCCAGCAGTGGGCGGGAGGGCCGAGAGACCCAGTACTTC. Protein: CASSGREGRETQYF.